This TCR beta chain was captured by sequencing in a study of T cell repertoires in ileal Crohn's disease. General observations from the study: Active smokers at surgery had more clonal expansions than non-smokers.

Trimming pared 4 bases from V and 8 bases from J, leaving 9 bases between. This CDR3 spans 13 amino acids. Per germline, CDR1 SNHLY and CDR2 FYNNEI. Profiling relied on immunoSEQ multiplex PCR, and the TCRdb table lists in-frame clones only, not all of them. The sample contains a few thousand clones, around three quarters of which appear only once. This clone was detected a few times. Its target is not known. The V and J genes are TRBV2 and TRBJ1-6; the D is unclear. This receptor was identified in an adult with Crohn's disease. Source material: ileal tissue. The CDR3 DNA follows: TGTGCCAGCAGTGCGGGTGGGTATTCACCCCTCCACTTT. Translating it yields CASSAGGYSPLHF.